The sequence of this TCR beta chain was determined in a study of memory CD4+ T cells and cytomegalovirus serostatus. Study observations and caveats: Each of fewer than 80 CMV-associated TCRbeta sequences occurred in one to five individuals.

About this clone itself: Its antigen is unidentified.

The repertoire was sequenced with immunoSEQ multiplex PCR; TCRdb's copy has only in-frame clones and lacks some. The sample has roughly 48,000 clones; around 83% are singletons. The sort gate was single viable CD3+CD4+CD8-CD45RO+ cells for memory CD4+ T cells. Germline CDR1 reads MNHNS; CDR2 reads SASEGT. V was cut by 2 bases and J by 7 bases, with 12 bases left in between. This CDR3 has 13 residues. Sequences were obtained from memory CD4+ T cells from blood. The TCR sequence derives from an adult in good health and CMV-seropositive. The V and J genes are TRBV6-1 and TRBJ2-7; D might be TRBD2 (5 bases). The CDR3 sequence is CASSEHNEGEQYF. The CDR3 bases are TGTGCCAGCAGTGAACACAACGAGGGAGAGCAGTACTTC.